This passage covers 17 T cell receptor beta chains from one sample sequenced in a study of T cells in Graves' hyperthyroidism and ophthalmopathy. RNA transcripts served as the template for amplifying TCR beta CDR3 regions. HTBI primers were used for first-round RT-PCR of the TCR CDR3. TCRdb used MiXCR to reprocess the multiplex PCR reads, holding one entry per CDR3 protein. The sample holds about 350,000 distinct CDR3 sequences, around a sixth seen once. The sequencing sample was made of blood. Source of these receptors: a woman in her forties with Graves' ophthalmopathy.

This clonotype has at least ten counts. This chain links TRBV12-3 or TRBV12-4 with TRBJ1-2; a weak D match, TRBD1 (5 bases). The CDR3 runs to 14 residues. Deletions cut 6 bases from V and 5 bases from J, with 16 bases between. The CDR3 region has the DNA TGTGCCAGCAGACCTAGCGGGACGATATATGGCTACACCTTC. This translates into CASRPSGTIYGYTF.

The table lists this clonotype with many counts. The CDR3 DNA is TGTGCCAGTAGTCCCCCGACAGGGGTGGACACTGAAGCTTTCTTT. Translating gives CASSPPTGVDTEAFF. The chain links TRBV19 to TRBJ1-1; 8 nucleotides line up with TRBD1. Trimming at V came to 5 bases and at J to 3 bases, leaving 8 bases not matched to a gene. CDR1 LNHDA and CDR2 SQIVND come from the germline V gene (reference sequence). The CDR3 length is 15 residues. Variable domain in full (rest from reference TRBV19 and TRBJ1-1): DGGITQSPKYLFRKEGQNVTLSCEQNLNHDAMYWYRQDPGQGLRLIYYSQIVNDFQKGDIAEGYSVSREKKESFPLTVTSAQKNPTAFYLCASSPPTGVDTEAFFGQGTRLTVV.

This clonotype was detected ten times or more. One end of the junction fails to match germline, which may point to a read error. The J gene is TRBJ2-7, the V gene TRBV18; 9 bases are a match to TRBD1. CDR3 size: 14 residues. Looked up from germline, CDR1 is KGHSH and CDR2 is LQKENI. CDR3 sequence: CASSRQTGGYGQYF. The CDR3 DNA reads TGTGCCAGCTCACGGCAAACAGGGGGCTACGGGCAGTACTTC.

The chain has TRBV6-5 and TRBJ2-7, with D unresolved. Per germline, CDR1 MNHEY and CDR2 SVGAGI. This CDR3 spans 17 amino acids. Trimming cost V 0 bases and J 0 bases, with 15 bases left between them. CDR3 in amino acids: CASSYSTESAYSYEQYF. In nucleotides, the CDR3 is TGTGCCAGCAGTTACTCGACCGAGAGCGCATACTCCTACGAGCAGTACTTC.

This chain connects TRBV6-2 or TRBV6-3 to TRBJ1-2; D might be TRBD1 (5 bases). The CDR3 consists of 15 residues. The V gene lost 2 bases and the J gene lost 7 bases, with 17 bases spanning the gap. Germline CDR1 is MNHEY and CDR2 is SVGEGT. This chain's CDR3 is CASSYANLGGGGYTF. The CDR3 DNA reads TGTGCCAGCAGTTACGCCAACCTGGGCGGGGGTGGCTACACCTTC.

This clonotype was detected ten times or more. The J gene is TRBJ2-7, the V gene TRBV28, with 9 bases aligning to TRBD2. V was clipped by 6 bases and J by 0 bases; unmatched bases: 3. This CDR3 contains 14 residues. Germline assignment: CDR1 MDHEN and CDR2 SYDVKM. CDR3 protein: CASSFSGSSYEQYF. The DNA for the CDR3 is TGTGCCAGCAGCTTTAGCGGGAGCTCCTACGAGCAGTACTTC.

This clonotype has ten or more counts. J is TRBJ2-5 and V is TRBV12-3 or TRBV12-4, with 8 bases fitting TRBD1. The trim removed 5 bases at V and 4 bases at J, leaving 6 bases unmatched. The CDR3 has 14 residues. This CDR3 is CASSPTGAGETQYF. In nucleotides, the CDR3 is TGTGCCAGCAGTCCGACAGGGGCAGGAGAGACCCAGTACTTC.

This clonotype appeared many times. The V and J genes are TRBV7-2 and TRBJ1-5; TRBD1 is a possible D gene (6 bases). Germline V gene sequence: CDR1 SGHTA, CDR2 FQGNSA. Trimming took off 3 bases at V and 6 bases at J, with 15 bases between the two ends. This CDR3 is 15 amino acids long. The CDR3 sequence is CASSLIGGAGQPQHF. DNA of the CDR3: TGTGCCAGCAGCTTGATTGGGGGGGCTGGTCAGCCCCAGCATTTT.

This clonotype was seen a few times. The chain employs TRBV6-1 and TRBJ2-7, with D possibly being TRBD1 or TRBD2 (5 bases each). The germline gives CDR1 MNHNS, CDR2 SASEGT. Trimming removed 2 bases at V and 2 bases at J, with 10 bases between. This CDR3 is built from 14 residues. The CDR3 bases are TGTGCCAGCAGTGAACGGCAGGGACCCTACGAGCAGTACTTC. This gives the protein CASSERQGPYEQYF.

This clonotype was detected ten times or more. The rearrangement joins TRBV12-3 or TRBV12-4 to TRBJ1-1; D might be TRBD1 (5 bases). The ends were cut back, 7 bases at V and 8 bases at J, with 17 bases in the middle. The CDR3 totals 13 residues. In DNA form, the CDR3 reads TGTGCCAGCAAGCCGACAGCCCGTAGGGAAGCTTTCTTT. Amino acids: CASKPTARREAFF.

V and J are TRBV3-1 and TRBJ2-7, with D unresolved. CDR1 and CDR2 from the germline V gene are LGHDT and YNNKEL (reference sequence). V shed 6 bases and J shed 3 bases, with 9 bases lying between them. The CDR3 loop spans 12 amino acids. The CDR3: CASRDLYYEQYF. CDR3 in DNA: TGTGCCAGCAGGGACCTCTACTACGAGCAGTACTTC.

There are many counts of this clonotype. The rearrangement joins TRBV12-3 or TRBV12-4 to TRBJ2-5; TRBD2 matches at 14 bases. The V and J ends lost 8 bases and 5 bases, in that order; junction bases with no gene match: 4. This CDR3 region has 14 residues. CDR3 in DNA: TGTGCCAGCGGGACTAGCGGGAGTTGGGAGACCCAGTACTTC. Translation gives CASGTSGSWETQYF.

The chain carries TRBV19 and TRBJ1-5; 8 positions agree with TRBD1. From germline, CDR1 is LNHDA and CDR2 SQIVND (reference sequence). With V trimmed by 8 bases and J by 4 bases, 13 bases remained unmatched. The CDR3 is 16 residues long. The CDR3 DNA sequence: TGTGCCAGTTCTGGGACAGGAGCGTCGGGGAATCAGCCCCAGCATTTT. Translation gives CASSGTGASGNQPQHF. The full variable domain, its missing parts supplied by reference TRBV19 and TRBJ1-5, is DGGITQSPKYLFRKEGQNVTLSCEQNLNHDAMYWYRQDPGQGLRLIYYSQIVNDFQKGDIAEGYSVSREKKESFPLTVTSAQKNPTAFYLCASSGTGASGNQPQHFGDGTRLSIL.

This clonotype was detected many times. The rearrangement links TRBV20-1 to TRBJ2-7; 7 bases agree with TRBD2. The CDR3 runs 15 residues. V dropped 3 bases and J dropped 2; count of bases not matched to a gene: 10. Germline V gives CDR1 DFQATT, CDR2 SNEGSKA (reference sequence). The CDR3 DNA is TGCAGTGCTAGCCGGACTAGTGGGTCCCCCTACGAGCAGTACTTC. Amino acid sequence: CSASRTSGSPYEQYF.

The chain links TRBV19 to TRBJ1-2; the D gene is possibly TRBD1 (5 bases). CDR3 size: 15 residues. V was pared by 7 bases and J by 1 base, with 16 bases between. Germline CDR1 is LNHDA and CDR2 is SQIVND (reference sequence). The CDR3 sequence: CASTARDGLNYGYTF. The CDR3 bases are TGTGCCAGTACCGCCCGGGACGGACTTAACTATGGCTACACCTTC.

The J gene is TRBJ2-5, the V gene TRBV11-2; 8 nucleotides match TRBD2. In germline, CDR1 is SGHAT, CDR2 FQNNGV. The J segment lost 5 bases and the V segment lost 4 bases, leaving 6 bases of the junction unmatched. This CDR3 region has 14 residues. The CDR3 sequence is CASSWGLGGETQYF. The CDR3 nucleotides read TGTGCCAGCAGCTGGGGACTAGGTGGGGAGACCCAGTACTTC.

This clonotype was counted ten times or more. The chain employs TRBV5-1 and TRBJ2-4; TRBD1 might be the D (5 bases). From germline, CDR1 is SGHRS and CDR2 YFSETQ. The germline V and J ends were trimmed by 0 bases and 9 bases, with 19 bases remaining between them. The CDR3 contains 16 residues. CDR3 residues: CASSLVLRQFGVIQYF. The CDR3 region has the DNA TGCGCCAGCAGCTTGGTCTTAAGACAGTTTGGTGTCATTCAGTACTTC.